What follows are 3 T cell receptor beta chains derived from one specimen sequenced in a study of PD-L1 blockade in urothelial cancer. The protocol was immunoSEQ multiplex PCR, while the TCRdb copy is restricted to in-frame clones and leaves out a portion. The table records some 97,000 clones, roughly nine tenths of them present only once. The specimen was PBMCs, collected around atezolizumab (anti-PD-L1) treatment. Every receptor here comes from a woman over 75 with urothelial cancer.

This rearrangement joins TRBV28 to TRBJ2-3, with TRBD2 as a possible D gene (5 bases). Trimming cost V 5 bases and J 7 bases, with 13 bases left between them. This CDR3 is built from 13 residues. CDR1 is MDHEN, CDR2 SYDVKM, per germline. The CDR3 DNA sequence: TGTGCCAGCAGTCCCGGACTTGCGCATACGCAGTATTTT. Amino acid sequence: CASSPGLAHTQYF.

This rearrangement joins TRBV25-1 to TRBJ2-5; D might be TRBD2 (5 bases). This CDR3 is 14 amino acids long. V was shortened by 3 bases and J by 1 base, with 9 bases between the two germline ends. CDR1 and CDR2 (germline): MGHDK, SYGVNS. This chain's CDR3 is CASSDRGGQETQYF. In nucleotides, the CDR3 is TGTGCCAGCAGTGACCGTGGAGGCCAAGAGACCCAGTACTTC. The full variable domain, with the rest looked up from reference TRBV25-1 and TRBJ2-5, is EADIYQTPRYLVIGTGKKITLECSQTMGHDKMYWYQQDPGMELHLIHYSYGVNSTEKGDLSSESTVSRIRTEHFPLTLESARPSHTSQYLCASSDRGGQETQYFGPGTRLLVL.

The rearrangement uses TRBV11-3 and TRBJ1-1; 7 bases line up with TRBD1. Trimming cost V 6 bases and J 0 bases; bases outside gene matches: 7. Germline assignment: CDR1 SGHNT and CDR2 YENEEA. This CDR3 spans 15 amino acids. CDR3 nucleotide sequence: TGTGCCAGCAGTAAATCGGGACAGATGAACACTGAAGCTTTCTTT. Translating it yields CASSKSGQMNTEAFF.